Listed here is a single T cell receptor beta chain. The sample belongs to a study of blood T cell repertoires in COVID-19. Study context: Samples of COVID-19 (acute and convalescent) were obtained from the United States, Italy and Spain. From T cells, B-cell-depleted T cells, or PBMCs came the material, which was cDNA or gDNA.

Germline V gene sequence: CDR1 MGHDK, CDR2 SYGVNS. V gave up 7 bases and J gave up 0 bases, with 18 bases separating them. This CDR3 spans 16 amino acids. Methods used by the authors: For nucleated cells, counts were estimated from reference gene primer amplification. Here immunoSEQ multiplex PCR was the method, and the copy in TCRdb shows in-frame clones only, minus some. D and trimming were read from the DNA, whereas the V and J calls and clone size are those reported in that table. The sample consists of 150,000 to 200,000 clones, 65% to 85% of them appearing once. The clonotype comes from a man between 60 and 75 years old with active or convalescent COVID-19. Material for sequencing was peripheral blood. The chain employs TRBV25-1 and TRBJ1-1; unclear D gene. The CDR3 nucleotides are TGTGCCAGCACTGGTGGAAGTGTGGAGATGAACACTGAAGCTTTCTTT. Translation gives CASTGGSVEMNTEAFF.